The 26 T cell receptor beta chains presented below share a single source sample, sequenced in a study of cytotoxic CD8 clonotypes in ibrutinib-treated CLL. TCRdb keeps only in-frame clones here, not all; method: immunoSEQ multiplex PCR. The data contain about 120,000 clones, around 85% of them seen just once; the ten biggest clones take up around 2.1%. The specimen comprised PBMCs, sampled after 24 months of ibrutinib treatment. These receptors were obtained from a human donor with chronic lymphocytic leukemia.

The chain links TRBV7-3 to TRBJ2-5; D unclear. V shed 4 bases and J shed 5 bases, with 11 bases lying between them. CDR3 length equals 13 residues. Germline values: CDR1 SGHTA, CDR2 FQGTGA. In DNA form, the CDR3 reads TGTGCCAGCAGCTCCGAGTCTTGGGAGACCCAGTACTTC. This translates into CASSSESWETQYF.

The chain has TRBV28 and TRBJ2-7; possibly TRBD2 for D (5 bases). The V end lost 7 bases, the J end lost 5 bases, and 21 bases lay between the germline ends. Germline CDR1 and CDR2: MDHEN and SYDVKM. CDR3 size: 15 residues. The CDR3: CASTLANRPTNEQYF. CDR3 nucleotide sequence: TGTGCCAGCACCCTGGCGAATCGCCCGACTAACGAGCAGTACTTC.

The chain has TRBV7-9 and TRBJ2-7; 8 bases agree with TRBD1. The germline V gene has CDR1 SEHNR and CDR2 FQNEAQ (reference sequence). The CDR3 loop spans 16 amino acids. V lost 5 bases, J lost 0 bases, and 9 bases stayed unmatched. The chain's CDR3 is CASSVLKGQDSYEQYF. CDR3 nucleotides: TGTGCCAGCAGCGTCCTTAAGGGACAGGACTCCTACGAGCAGTACTTC.

The rearrangement links TRBV11-2 to TRBJ2-7, with 9 nucleotides matching TRBD1. The V and J ends lost 3 bases and 3 bases, in that order; junction bases with no gene match: 0. The length of the CDR3 is 13 residues. Looked up from germline, CDR1 is SGHAT and CDR2 is FQNNGV. The CDR3 sequence is CASSLDRGYEQYF. Here the CDR3 DNA reads TGTGCCAGCAGCTTGGACAGGGGCTACGAGCAGTACTTC.

V is TRBV7-3 and J is TRBJ2-3; D uncertain. Germline V CDR1 and CDR2: SGHTA, FQGTGA. The CDR3 spans 12 residues. The germline V and J ends were trimmed by 5 bases and 5 bases, with 8 bases remaining between them. CDR3: CASSETGDTQYF. In DNA form, the CDR3 reads TGTGCCAGCAGCGAAACTGGAGATACGCAGTATTTT.

This chain joins TRBV30 and TRBJ1-2; TRBD1 is a possible D gene (6 bases). CDR1 is GTSNPN and CDR2 is SVGIG in the germline V gene (reference sequence). The V and J ends lost 1 base and 4 bases respectively, with 22 bases between them. The CDR3 extends over 17 amino acids. DNA of the CDR3: TGTGCCTGGAGTGAGGGGGGAACTGCCGCCCGGGGCTATGGCTACACCTTC. It codes for CAWSEGGTAARGYGYTF.

The chain couples TRBV2 to TRBJ1-4, with D perhaps TRBD1 (5 bases). The length of the CDR3 is 14 residues. Trimming took 3 bases from V and 8 from J, leaving 13 bases between them. In germline, CDR1 is SNHLY, CDR2 FYNNEI. For the CDR3, the DNA is TGTGCCAGCAGTGACCGGGGCCTAAGGGAAAAACTGTTTTTT. This codes for CASSDRGLREKLFF.

V is TRBV6-5 and J is TRBJ2-6; D is possibly TRBD2 (6 bases). The CDR3 has 15 amino acids. CDR1 is MNHEY and CDR2 is SVGAGI in the germline V gene. Trimming shortened V by 7 bases and J by 1 base, and 11 bases separated the two germline ends. The CDR3 sequence: CASNSEGSGANVLTF. The DNA of the CDR3 is TGTGCCAGCAACTCGGAGGGGTCTGGGGCCAACGTCCTGACTTTC.

As concerns this clone: Its ends do not fully match the called genes, so a read error is possible. The chain joins TRBV7-3 to TRBJ1-1, with a possible D match to TRBD1 (5 bases). The germline V gene encodes CDR1 SGHTA and CDR2 FQGTGA. The CDR3 contains 13 residues. The CDR3 loop reads CATSSGGNTEAFF. DNA of the CDR3: TGTGCCACCAGCTCCGGGGGGAACACTGAAGCTTTCTTT.

The V call is TRBV19, the J call TRBJ1-1; the D is unclear. V was cut by 5 bases and J by 1 base, with 11 bases left in between. Looked up from germline, CDR1 is LNHDA and CDR2 is SQIVND (reference sequence). The CDR3 has 14 amino acids. Here the CDR3 DNA reads TGTGCCAGTAGTGCTCAGACAACGAACACTGAAGCTTTCTTT. As protein: CASSAQTTNTEAFF.

This chain connects TRBV7-9 to TRBJ2-3, with D perhaps TRBD1 or TRBD2 (5 bases each). The CDR3 length is 15 residues. Trimming shortened V by 2 bases and J by 6 bases, and 15 bases separated the two germline ends. Germline lookup yields CDR1 SEHNR and CDR2 FQNEAQ (reference sequence). CDR3 DNA: TGTGCCAGCAGCTTAAGCGAAGGGGCGGGCGATACGCAGTATTTT. It is translated as CASSLSEGAGDTQYF.

V is TRBV4-2 and J is TRBJ2-3; TRBD2 matches at 10 bases. CDR3 length: 15 amino acids. Germline V lookup: CDR1 LGHNA, CDR2 YNFKEQ. Trimming removed 6 bases from V and 2 bases from J; junction bases left unmatched: 5. CDR3: CASRLLAGDTDTQYF. The DNA of the CDR3 is TGTGCCAGCAGGCTCCTAGCGGGGGACACAGATACGCAGTATTTT.

The V call is TRBV5-6, the J call TRBJ2-1; no clear D. CDR3 length: 13 amino acids. Germline V gives CDR1 SGHDT, CDR2 YYEEEE. Trimming took 1 base from V and 6 from J, leaving 8 bases between them. The CDR3 here is CASSLWGANEQFF. The CDR3 coding sequence is TGTGCCAGCAGCTTGTGGGGTGCCAATGAGCAGTTCTTC.

The rearrangement links TRBV21-1 to TRBJ2-1; TRBD2 is taken as the D call from the table, unchecked against the DNA. TRBV21-1 is a pseudogene locus. This CDR3 is built from 16 residues. DNA of the CDR3: TGTGCCAGCAGCAACGGAGCGGGAGTTACCTACAATGAGCAGTTCTTC. The encoded protein is CASSNGAGVTYNEQFF.

The rearrangement uses TRBV28 and TRBJ1-5, with D possibly TRBD1 on 6 matching bases. This CDR3 is 13 amino acids long. The V end lost 9 bases, the J end lost 6 bases, and 15 bases lay between the germline ends. Germline assignment: CDR1 MDHEN and CDR2 SYDVKM. The chain's CDR3 is CASRLRTVQPQHF. CDR3 in DNA: TGTGCCAGTCGGCTAAGGACAGTTCAGCCCCAGCATTTT.

The V call is TRBV7-2, the J call TRBJ2-7; D tentatively fits TRBD1 or TRBD2 (5 bases each). Trimming took off 5 bases at V and 2 bases at J, with 16 bases between the two ends. Germline CDR1 reads SGHTA; CDR2 reads FQGNSA. CDR3 length: 15 residues. This chain's CDR3 is CASSASGTATYEQYF. The CDR3 region has the DNA TGTGCCAGCAGCGCCTCCGGGACGGCAACCTACGAGCAGTACTTC.

This chain connects TRBV4-2 to TRBJ2-7, with D perhaps matching TRBD2 (6 bases). The CDR3 has 15 amino acids. V lost 5 bases, J lost 0 bases, and 14 bases lay in between. Germline V lookup: CDR1 LGHNA, CDR2 YNFKEQ. The CDR3 nucleotides are TGTGCCAGCAGCACGGGGGACGGCTACTCCTACGAGCAGTACTTC. This translates into CASSTGDGYSYEQYF.

The gene calls are TRBV7-8 and TRBJ1-5; D is unresolved. The germline gives CDR1 SGHVS, CDR2 FQNEAQ. The V gene lost 1 base and the J gene lost 0 bases, with 10 bases spanning the gap. The CDR3 extends over 16 amino acids. CDR3 protein: CASSLVGLVSNQPQHF. The CDR3 DNA sequence: TGTGCCAGCAGCTTAGTTGGGCTTGTTAGCAATCAGCCCCAGCATTTT. The complete variable domain, with remaining parts taken from reference TRBV7-8 and TRBJ1-5, reads GAGVSQSPRYKVAKRGQDVALRCDPISGHVSLFWYQQALGQGPEFLTYFQNEAQLDKSGLPSDRFFAERPEGSVSTLKIQRTQQEDSAVYLCASSLVGLVSNQPQHFGDGTRLSIL.

The chain carries TRBV30 and TRBJ1-1, with D hard to call. Germline V gene lookup returns CDR1 GTSNPN and CDR2 SVGIG (reference sequence). Trimming took 6 bases from V and 11 from J, leaving 22 bases between them. This CDR3 is 13 amino acids long. CDR3 DNA: TGTGCCTGTTTGCCAAACAGCGTTGGTCGTGCTTTCTTT. It codes for CACLPNSVGRAFF.

This clone was counted a single time. J is TRBJ2-3 and V is TRBV7-2, with 8 bases identical to TRBD2. CDR3 length: 16 residues. Germline V gives CDR1 SGHTA, CDR2 FQGNSA. The V gene end was trimmed by 5 bases and the J gene end by 2 bases; junction bases not matched to a gene: 9. The CDR3 nucleotides read TGTGCCAGCAGCCTCCTCCCGGGGGGGATCACAGATACGCAGTATTTT. Amino acid sequence: CASSLLPGGITDTQYF.

V is TRBV20-1 and J is TRBJ1-1; D unresolved. This CDR3 is 10 amino acids long. Trimming shortened V by 5 bases and J by 5 bases, and 6 bases separated the two germline ends. CDR1 is DFQATT, CDR2 SNEGSKA, per germline (reference sequence). The CDR3 region has the DNA TGCAGTGCTCCCAAGACTGAAGCTTTCTTT. As protein: CSAPKTEAFF.

This chain links TRBV7-8 with TRBJ1-2, with D unclear. Trimming took off 1 base at V and 8 bases at J, with 11 bases between the two ends. The CDR3 is made up of 13 amino acids. Germline values: CDR1 SGHVS, CDR2 FQNEAQ. CDR3 DNA: TGTGCCAGCAGCTTAGTTGGCATGGGGGGCTACACCTTC. It specifies CASSLVGMGGYTF.

J is TRBJ2-1 and V is TRBV9; 9 bases map to TRBD1. CDR1 is SGDLS, CDR2 YYNGEE, per germline. Trimming took 0 bases from V and 7 from J; bases not matched to a gene: 5. CDR3 size: 15 residues. The CDR3 protein is CASSVEGTGWNEQFF. The CDR3 bases are TGTGCCAGCAGCGTAGAAGGGACAGGGTGGAATGAGCAGTTCTTC.

The chain has TRBV7-2 and TRBJ2-7; a possible D gene is TRBD1 (6 bases). With 2 bases removed from V and 3 bases from J, the gap between germline ends came to 14 bases. Germline CDR1 SGHTA, CDR2 FQGNSA. The CDR3 sequence is 15 residues long. The CDR3 protein is CASSLMANRDYEQYF. Here the CDR3 DNA reads TGTGCCAGCAGCTTAATGGCCAACAGGGACTACGAGCAGTACTTC.

The chain has TRBV28 and TRBJ2-7, with no clear D. CDR3 length: 15 residues. V dropped 4 bases and J dropped 2 bases, with 15 bases sitting between them. CDR1 and CDR2 (germline): MDHEN, SYDVKM. The CDR3 reads CASSSPDLHPYEQYF. For the CDR3, the DNA is TGTGCCAGCAGTTCCCCCGACTTGCACCCCTACGAGCAGTACTTC.

This chain links TRBV5-1 with TRBJ1-1; 8 bases are shared with TRBD1. CDR1 SGHRS and CDR2 YFSETQ come from the germline V gene. CDR3 length: 16 amino acids. The J segment lost 1 base and the V segment lost 4 bases, leaving 9 bases of the junction unmatched. CDR3 region: CASSTGQGGRNTEAFF. Here the CDR3 DNA reads TGCGCCAGCAGCACCGGACAGGGAGGGAGGAACACTGAAGCTTTCTTT.